One and the same sample provided the 20 T cell receptor beta chains below, sequenced in a study of blood T cell repertoires in COVID-19. Clones were sequenced by immunoSEQ multiplex PCR, and TCRdb holds only the in-frame ones, with some missing. The sample shows 200,000 to 250,000 clones, about four fifths of them seen only once. The specimen sequenced was PBMCs or T cells enriched from blood (not recorded which). The receptors were gathered from a man in his sixties who had recovered from COVID-19.

The V gene is TRBV13, the J gene TRBJ2-6, with 8 bases matching TRBD1. J gave up 4 bases and V 5 bases, and 4 bases lay outside the gene matches. Germline-derived CDR1 and CDR2 are PRHDT and FYEKMQ (reference sequence). This CDR3 is 15 amino acids long. The CDR3 loop is CASSIRGPGANVLTF. In DNA, the CDR3 is TGTGCCAGCAGCATCAGGGGGCCCGGGGCCAACGTCCTGACTTTC.

The CDR3 loop is CATSDFPGASSYNEQFF. The CDR3 DNA reads TGTGCCACCAGTGATTTCCCAGGGGCGAGCTCCTACAATGAGCAGTTCTTC. The chain has TRBV24-1 and TRBJ2-1, with TRBD1 as a possible D gene (6 bases). Trimming removed 1 base at V and 0 bases at J, with 12 bases between. This CDR3 contains 17 residues. Per the germline V gene, CDR1 is KGHDR and CDR2 is SFDVKD.

The V call is TRBV4-2, the J call TRBJ1-2; tentative D call: TRBD1 (6 bases). The V gene lost 2 bases and the J gene lost 8 bases, with 15 bases spanning the gap. The CDR3 runs 14 residues. The germline V gene has CDR1 LGHNA and CDR2 YNFKEQ. The CDR3 protein is CASSQSTGTLGYTF. CDR3 DNA: TGTGCCAGCAGCCAATCCACAGGGACGCTGGGCTACACCTTC.

V is TRBV9 and J is TRBJ1-6; 9 positions match TRBD1. V was clipped by 0 bases and J by 14 bases; unmatched bases: 3. In germline, CDR1 is SGDLS, CDR2 YYNGEE. The CDR3 totals 13 residues. This CDR3 reads CASSVAGTGSLHF. CDR3 DNA sequence: TGTGCCAGCAGCGTAGCTGGGACAGGGTCCCTCCACTTT. The entire variable domain, with the rest obtained from reference TRBV9 and TRBJ1-6, is as follows: DSGVTQTPKHLITATGQRVTLRCSPRSGDLSVYWYQQSLDQGLQFLIQYYNGEERAKGNILERFSAQQFPDLHSELNLSSLELGDSALYFCASSVAGTGSLHFGNGTRLTVT.

The table lists this clone with a count of one. The chain recombines TRBV9 with TRBJ2-3; no clear D gene. The CDR3 length is 15 residues. V lost 3 bases and J lost 0, with 11 bases in between. Germline V gives CDR1 SGDLS, CDR2 YYNGEE. CDR3: CASSARSWSTDTQYF. Written as DNA, the CDR3 is TGTGCCAGCAGCGCGAGATCCTGGAGCACAGATACGCAGTATTTT.

In regard to this clone: Sequence at one end of the junction differs from germline and may be a read error. This chain joins TRBV7-7 and TRBJ2-5; 8 bases align to TRBD1. This CDR3 region has 13 residues. Germline V CDR1 and CDR2: SSHAT, FNYEAQ (reference sequence). Written as DNA, the CDR3 is TGTGCTAGCAGCTTAACAGGGGGAGAGACCCAGTACTTC. This sequence encodes CASSLTGGETQYF. The whole variable domain, filled in from reference TRBV7-7 and TRBJ2-5, reads GAGVSQSPRYKVTKRGQDVTLRCDPISSHATLYWYQQALGQGPEFLTYFNYEAQPDKSGLPSDRFSAERPEGSISTLTIQRTEQRDSAMYRCASSLTGGETQYFGPGTRLLVL.

The chain recombines TRBV30 with TRBJ1-1; TRBD1 is a possible D gene (6 bases). The V end lost 4 bases, the J end lost 9 bases, and 12 bases lay between the germline ends. CDR1 and CDR2 from the germline V gene are GTSNPN and SVGIG (reference sequence). The CDR3 runs 11 residues. The CDR3 spells CAWTKGQKAFF. CDR3 in DNA: TGTGCCTGGACCAAAGGACAGAAAGCTTTCTTT. The whole variable domain, filled in from reference TRBV30 and TRBJ1-1, reads SQTIHQWPATLVQPVGSPLSLECTVEGTSNPNLYWYRQAAGRGLQLLFYSVGIGQISSEVPQNLSASRPQDRQFILSSKKLLLSDSGFYLCAWTKGQKAFFGQGTRLTVV.

This clone has only one observation. V usage is TRBV6-6 and J usage is TRBJ2-3; D gene unclear. The V gene lost 10 bases and the J gene lost 4 bases, with 12 bases spanning the gap. The CDR3 length is 12 residues. CDR1 is MNHNY and CDR2 is SVGAGI in the germline V gene (reference sequence). The CDR3 DNA sequence: TGTGCCACTTCGGAGCTCTCAGATACGCAGTATTTT. Its translation is CATSELSDTQYF.

V gene TRBV25-1 combines with J gene TRBJ1-6; D might be TRBD1 (6 bases). The V gene lost 5 bases and the J gene lost 4 bases, with 15 bases spanning the gap. Germline CDR1 MGHDK, CDR2 SYGVNS. The CDR3 is 16 residues long. CDR3 sequence: CASSRESGVYNSPLHF. CDR3 sequence (DNA): TGTGCCAGCAGTAGGGAGTCAGGGGTTTATAATTCACCCCTCCACTTT.

The J gene is TRBJ1-1, the V gene TRBV6-5; 7 bases map to TRBD1. Germline V lookup: CDR1 MNHEY, CDR2 SVGAGI. Trimming took 5 bases from V and 0 from J; bases not matched to a gene: 6. The CDR3 extends over 15 amino acids. The CDR3 region is CASSPLGQVNTEAFF. The CDR3 region has the DNA TGTGCCAGCAGTCCACTCGGACAGGTGAACACTGAAGCTTTCTTT.

This rearrangement joins TRBV19 to TRBJ1-2; a possible D gene is TRBD1 (5 bases). Trimming shortened V by 4 bases and J by 7 bases, and 16 bases separated the two germline ends. Germline V gene sequence: CDR1 LNHDA, CDR2 SQIVND (reference sequence). The CDR3 loop spans 14 amino acids. The CDR3 region is CASSTGDSSAGYTF. For the CDR3, the DNA is TGTGCCAGTAGTACCGGCGACAGCTCGGCTGGCTACACCTTC.

CDR3 nucleotides: TGTGCCAGCAGTGAATTCTCGGGGAGCACAGATACGCAGTATTTT. This encodes CASSEFSGSTDTQYF. This rearrangement joins TRBV2 to TRBJ2-3, with a tentative D call TRBD2 (5 bases). This CDR3 spans 15 amino acids. Germline V gene data show CDR1 as SNHLY and CDR2 as FYNNEI. V was clipped by 2 bases and J by 0 bases, with 9 bases between them.

The rearrangement uses TRBV5-1 and TRBJ2-1, with TRBD1 matching 7 bases. CDR1 and CDR2 (germline): SGHRS, YFSETQ. The CDR3 has 16 residues. V trimming: 4 bases; J trimming: 1 base; junction bases outside the gene matches: 8. CDR3 sequence (DNA): TGCGCCAGCAGCCGCGGCATACAGGGGTCCTACAATGAGCAGTTCTTC. Protein: CASSRGIQGSYNEQFF.

The count of this clone is one. V is TRBV7-9 and J is TRBJ1-3; 7 bases match TRBD1. Germline CDR1 is SEHNR and CDR2 is FQNEAQ (reference sequence). This CDR3 has 16 residues. The V and J ends lost 5 bases and 0 bases, in that order; junction bases with no gene match: 7. Written as DNA, the CDR3 is TGTGCCAGCAGCACCCTGACAGGGATCTCTGGAAACACCATATATTTT. The encoded protein is CASSTLTGISGNTIYF.

The chain links TRBV7-2 to TRBJ2-5; the D is unclear. The germline V gene has CDR1 SGHTA and CDR2 FQGNSA. V was trimmed by 6 bases and J by 4 bases, leaving 15 bases between them. The CDR3 covers 14 residues. The chain's CDR3 is CASSSRVGSETQYF. The CDR3 region has the DNA TGTGCCAGCAGTTCCCGGGTTGGGTCAGAGACCCAGTACTTC.

This clone has a single count. The V and J genes are TRBV12-3 or TRBV12-4 and TRBJ1-2, with D uncertain. Trimming shortened V by 1 base and J by 7 bases, and 10 bases separated the two germline ends. The CDR3 sequence is 13 residues long. CDR3 protein: CASSLVGSGGYTF. The CDR3 DNA sequence: TGTGCCAGCAGTTTAGTTGGCAGCGGTGGCTACACCTTC.

The V call is TRBV18, the J call TRBJ2-2, with a weak D call TRBD1 (5 bases). This CDR3 has 15 residues. Trimming shortened V by 3 bases and J by 0 bases, and 8 bases separated the two germline ends. Germline V gene sequence: CDR1 KGHSH, CDR2 LQKENI. The CDR3 is CASSPMTANTGELFF. The CDR3 DNA is TGTGCCAGCTCACCGATGACAGCGAACACCGGGGAGCTGTTTTTT.

This rearrangement joins TRBV4-2 to TRBJ2-1, with D possibly being TRBD2 (6 bases). The CDR3 sequence is 16 residues long. Trimming left V 0 bases short and J 0 bases short, with 9 bases between. The germline CDR1 and CDR2 sequences are LGHNA and YNFKEQ. The CDR3 coding sequence is TGTGCCAGCAGCCAAGAACGGGGGAGCTCCTACAATGAGCAGTTCTTC. This translates into CASSQERGSSYNEQFF.

This sequence joins TRBV2 and TRBJ2-1; D perhaps matches TRBD2 (6 bases). Germline CDR1 and CDR2: SNHLY and FYNNEI. V lost 7 bases and J lost 3, with 19 bases in between. CDR3 length: 16 amino acids. The CDR3 loop reads CASTARRDFGYNEQFF. As DNA, the CDR3 is TGTGCCAGCACCGCGCGCCGGGACTTCGGCTACAATGAGCAGTTCTTC.

This rearrangement joins TRBV15 to TRBJ2-5; TRBD2 is a possible D gene (7 bases). Trimming left V 3 bases short and J 1 base short, with 9 bases between. Per germline, CDR1 LNHNV and CDR2 YYDKDF (reference sequence). The CDR3 is made up of 14 amino acids. The CDR3 DNA reads as TGTGCCACCAGCAGGGGGGGGGCCCAAGAGACCCAGTACTTC. Protein: CATSRGGAQETQYF.